This T cell receptor beta chain was sequenced in a study of blood T cell repertoires in COVID-19. Sequencing was performed with immunoSEQ multiplex PCR; in TCRdb, only in-frame clones are kept and a portion is missing. The sample lists 180,000 or so clones; about 85% were seen once. The CDR3 runs 14 residues. Trimming removed 5 bases from V and 6 bases from J; junction bases left unmatched: 6. CDR1 and CDR2 from the germline V gene are LNHDA and SQIVND (reference sequence). This chain connects TRBV19 to TRBJ1-5; 8 nucleotides line up with TRBD1. The origin of this receptor is a woman of 80 years or more with acute or convalescent COVID-19. Source material: peripheral blood. The CDR3: CASSPRTGPQPQHF. DNA of the CDR3: TGTGCCAGTAGTCCACGGACAGGGCCTCAGCCCCAGCATTTT.